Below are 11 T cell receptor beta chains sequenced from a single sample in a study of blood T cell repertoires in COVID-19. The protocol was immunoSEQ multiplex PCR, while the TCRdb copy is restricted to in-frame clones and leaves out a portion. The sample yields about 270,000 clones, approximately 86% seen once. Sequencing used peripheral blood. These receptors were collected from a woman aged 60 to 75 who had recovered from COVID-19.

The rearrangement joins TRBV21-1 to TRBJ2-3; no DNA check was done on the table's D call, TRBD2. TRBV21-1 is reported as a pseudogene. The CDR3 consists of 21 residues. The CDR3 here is CASSKAGPPGTFWSSTDTQYF. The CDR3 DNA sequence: TGTGCCAGCAGCAAAGCGGGACCACCCGGGACTTTTTGGTCTAGCACAGATACGCAGTATTTT.

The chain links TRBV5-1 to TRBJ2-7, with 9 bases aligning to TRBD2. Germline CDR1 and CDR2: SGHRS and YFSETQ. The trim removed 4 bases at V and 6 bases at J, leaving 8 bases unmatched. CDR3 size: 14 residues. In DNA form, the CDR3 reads TGCGCCAGCAGCCTGGGACTAGCTAGGACCGAGCAGTACTTC. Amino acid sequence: CASSLGLARTEQYF. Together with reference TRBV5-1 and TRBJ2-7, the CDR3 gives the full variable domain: KAGVTQTPRYLIKTRGQQVTLSCSPISGHRSVSWYQQTPGQGLQFLFEYFSETQRNKGNFPGRFSGRQFSNSRSEMNVSTLELGDSALYLCASSLGLARTEQYFGPGTRLTVT.

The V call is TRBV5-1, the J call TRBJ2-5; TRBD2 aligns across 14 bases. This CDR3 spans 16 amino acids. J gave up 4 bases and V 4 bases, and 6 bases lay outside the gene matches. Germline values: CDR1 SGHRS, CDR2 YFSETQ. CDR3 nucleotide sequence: TGCGCCAGCAGCCCACCGACTAGCGGGGGGGCAGAGACCCAGTACTTC. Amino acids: CASSPPTSGGAETQYF.

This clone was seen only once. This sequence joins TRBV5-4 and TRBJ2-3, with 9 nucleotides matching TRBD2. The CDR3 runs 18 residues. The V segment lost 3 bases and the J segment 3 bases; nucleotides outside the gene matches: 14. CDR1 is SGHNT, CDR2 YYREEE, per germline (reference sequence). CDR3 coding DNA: TGTGCCAGCAGCTCCGGGACTAGCCTCCTCCTCGGAACAGATACGCAGTATTTT. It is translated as CASSSGTSLLLGTDTQYF. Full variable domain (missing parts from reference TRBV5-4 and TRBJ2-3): ETGVTQSPTHLIKTRGQQVTLRCSSQSGHNTVSWYQQALGQGPQFIFQYYREEENGRGNFPPRFSGLQFPNYSSELNVNALELDDSALYLCASSSGTSLLLGTDTQYFGPGTRLTVL.

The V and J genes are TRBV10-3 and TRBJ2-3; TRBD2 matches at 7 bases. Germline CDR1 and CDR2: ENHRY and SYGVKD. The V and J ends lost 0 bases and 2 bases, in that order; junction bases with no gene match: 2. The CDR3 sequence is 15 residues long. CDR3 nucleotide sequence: TGTGCCATCAGTGAGTCCCGGGACTACACAGATACGCAGTATTTT. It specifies CAISESRDYTDTQYF.

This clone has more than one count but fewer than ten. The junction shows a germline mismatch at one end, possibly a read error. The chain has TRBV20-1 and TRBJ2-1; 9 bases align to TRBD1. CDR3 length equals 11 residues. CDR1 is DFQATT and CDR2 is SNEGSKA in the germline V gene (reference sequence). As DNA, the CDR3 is TGCAGTGCTAGACACAGGGGGCCGGGGATCTTC. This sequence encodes CSARHRGPGIF.

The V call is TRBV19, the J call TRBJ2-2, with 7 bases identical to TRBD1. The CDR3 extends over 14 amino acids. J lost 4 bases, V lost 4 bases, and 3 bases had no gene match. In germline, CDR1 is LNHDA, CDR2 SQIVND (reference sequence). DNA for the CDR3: TGTGCCAGTAGTACGACAGGGCCCACCGGGGAGCTGTTTTTT. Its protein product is CASSTTGPTGELFF.

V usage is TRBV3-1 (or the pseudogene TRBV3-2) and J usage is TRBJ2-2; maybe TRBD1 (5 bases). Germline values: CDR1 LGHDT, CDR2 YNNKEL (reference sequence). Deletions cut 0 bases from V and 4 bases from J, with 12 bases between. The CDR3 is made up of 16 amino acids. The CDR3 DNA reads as TGTGCCAGCAGCCAAGAAGTAGGGGCTAGCACCGGGGAGCTGTTTTTT. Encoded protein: CASSQEVGASTGELFF.

The CDR3 region is CSVALTSGGTEAFF. In DNA form, the CDR3 reads TGCAGCGTAGCTTTAACGTCGGGGGGGACTGAAGCTTTCTTT. V is TRBV29-1 and J is TRBJ1-1; perhaps TRBD1 as D (5 bases). Per the germline V gene, CDR1 is SQVTM and CDR2 is ANQGSEA. This CDR3 is built from 14 residues. Trimming removed 6 bases from V and 5 bases from J, with 19 bases in between.

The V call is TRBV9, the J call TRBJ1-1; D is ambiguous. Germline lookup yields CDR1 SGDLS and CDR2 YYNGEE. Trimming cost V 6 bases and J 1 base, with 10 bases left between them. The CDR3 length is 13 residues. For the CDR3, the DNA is TGTGCCAGCACGCGGGGTTCGAACACTGAAGCTTTCTTT. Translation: CASTRGSNTEAFF.

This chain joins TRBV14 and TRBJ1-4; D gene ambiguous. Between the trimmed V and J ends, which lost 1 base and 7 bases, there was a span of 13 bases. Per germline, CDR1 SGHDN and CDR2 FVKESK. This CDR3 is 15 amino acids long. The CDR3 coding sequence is TGTGCCAGCAGCCAAGGTTTTGGAGGAACTGAAAAACTGTTTTTT. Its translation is CASSQGFGGTEKLFF.